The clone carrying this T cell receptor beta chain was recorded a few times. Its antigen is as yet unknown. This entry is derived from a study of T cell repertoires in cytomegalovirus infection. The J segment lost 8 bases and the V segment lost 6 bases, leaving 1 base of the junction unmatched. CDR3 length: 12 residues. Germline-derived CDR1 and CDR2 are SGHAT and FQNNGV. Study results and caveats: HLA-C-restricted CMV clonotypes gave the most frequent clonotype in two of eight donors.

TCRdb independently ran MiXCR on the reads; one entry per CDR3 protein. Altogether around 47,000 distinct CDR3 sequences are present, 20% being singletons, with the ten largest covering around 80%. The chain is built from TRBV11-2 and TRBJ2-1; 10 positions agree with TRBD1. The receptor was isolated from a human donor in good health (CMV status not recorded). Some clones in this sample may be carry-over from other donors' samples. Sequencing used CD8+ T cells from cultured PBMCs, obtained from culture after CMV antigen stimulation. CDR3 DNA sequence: TGTGCCAGCAGGACAGGGGGCGATGAGCAGTTCTTC. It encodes CASRTGGDEQFF.